This T cell receptor (beta chain) was recovered during a study of cytomegalovirus exposure and HLA in healthy donors. In the study overall: The 100 to 150 validation repertoires were reported in a later analysis to have been generated on the same platform as the roughly 700 first-cohort repertoires. Overall study results and limits: The authors listed 150 or so TCR beta chains as cytomegalovirus-associated. Usually a TCR sequence was rare, but some public TCRs were found in many donors. In the 130 or so validation repertoires, just under 95% of cluster scores exceeded 0, per a later analysis.

The germline V gene encodes CDR1 MNHEY and CDR2 SVGAGI. The CDR3 runs to 15 residues. Trimming pared 4 bases from V and 1 base from J, leaving 12 bases between. With regard to this clone: Its antigen is not known.

The data were produced by immunoSEQ multiplex PCR, yet TCRdb's version contains in-frame clones alone and is incomplete. The table includes roughly 240,000 clones, roughly 89% detected once. The gene calls are TRBV6-5 and TRBJ2-3, with a weak D call TRBD1 (5 bases). The source is a man younger than 35 in good health and CMV-seronegative. Sequenced input: PBMCs. The CDR3 coding sequence is TGTGCCAGCAGTTTGCCAGGGTCTGGCACAGATACGCAGTATTTT. Translation gives CASSLPGSGTDTQYF.